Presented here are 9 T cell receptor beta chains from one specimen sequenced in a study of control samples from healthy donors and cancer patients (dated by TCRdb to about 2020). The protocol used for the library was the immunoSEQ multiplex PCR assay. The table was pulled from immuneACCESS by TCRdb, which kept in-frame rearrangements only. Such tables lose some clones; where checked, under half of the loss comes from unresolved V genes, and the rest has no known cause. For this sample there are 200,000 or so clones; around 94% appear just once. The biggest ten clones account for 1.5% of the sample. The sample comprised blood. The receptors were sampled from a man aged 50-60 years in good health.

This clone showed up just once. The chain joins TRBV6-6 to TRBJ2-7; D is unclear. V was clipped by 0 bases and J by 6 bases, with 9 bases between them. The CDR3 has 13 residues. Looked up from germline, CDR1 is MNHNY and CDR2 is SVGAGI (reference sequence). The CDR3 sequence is CASSYSKTTEQYV. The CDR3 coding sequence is TGTGCCAGCAGTTACTCGAAGACCACCGAGCAGTACGTC.

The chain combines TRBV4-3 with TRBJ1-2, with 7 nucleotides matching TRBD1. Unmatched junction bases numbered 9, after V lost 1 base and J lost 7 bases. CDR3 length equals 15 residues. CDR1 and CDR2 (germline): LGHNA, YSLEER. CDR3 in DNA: TGCGCCAGCAGCCAAGTAGGACAGGCTCCTGGTGGCTACACCTTC. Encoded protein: CASSQVGQAPGGYTF.

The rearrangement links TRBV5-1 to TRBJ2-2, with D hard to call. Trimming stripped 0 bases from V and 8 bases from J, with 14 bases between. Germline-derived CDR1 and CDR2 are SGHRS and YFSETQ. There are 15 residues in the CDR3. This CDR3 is CASSLGPSKAGELFF. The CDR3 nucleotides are TGCGCCAGCAGCTTGGGGCCGAGTAAAGCGGGGGAGCTGTTTTTT.

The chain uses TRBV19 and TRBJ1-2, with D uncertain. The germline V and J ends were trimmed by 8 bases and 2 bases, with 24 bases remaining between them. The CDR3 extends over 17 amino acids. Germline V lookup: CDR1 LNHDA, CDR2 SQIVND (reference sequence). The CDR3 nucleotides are TGTGCCAGTCAATTGACCGATGTAAAGAGCTCCAACTATGGCTACACCTTC. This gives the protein CASQLTDVKSSNYGYTF.

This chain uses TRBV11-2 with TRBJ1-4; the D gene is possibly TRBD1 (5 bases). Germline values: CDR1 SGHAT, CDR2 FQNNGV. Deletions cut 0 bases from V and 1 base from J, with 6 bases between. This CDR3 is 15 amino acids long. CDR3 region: CASSLDGGTNEKLFF. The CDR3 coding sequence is TGTGCCAGCAGCTTAGATGGGGGAACTAATGAAAAACTGTTTTTT.

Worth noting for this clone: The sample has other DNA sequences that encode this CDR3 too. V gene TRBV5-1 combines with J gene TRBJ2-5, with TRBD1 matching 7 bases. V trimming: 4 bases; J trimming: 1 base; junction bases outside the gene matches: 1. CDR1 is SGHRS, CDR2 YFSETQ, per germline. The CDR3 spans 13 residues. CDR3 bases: TGCGCCAGCAGCGGGACAGCCCAAGAGACCCAGTACTTC. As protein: CASSGTAQETQYF.

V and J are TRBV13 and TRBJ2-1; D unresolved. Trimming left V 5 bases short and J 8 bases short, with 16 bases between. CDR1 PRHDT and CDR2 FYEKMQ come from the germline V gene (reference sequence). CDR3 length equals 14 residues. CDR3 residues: CASSHVGLTHEQFF. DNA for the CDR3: TGTGCCAGCAGCCACGTAGGATTAACCCATGAGCAGTTCTTC.

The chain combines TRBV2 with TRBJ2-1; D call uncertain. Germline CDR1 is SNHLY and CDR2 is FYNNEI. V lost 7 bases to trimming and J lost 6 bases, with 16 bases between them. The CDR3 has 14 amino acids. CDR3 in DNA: TGTGCCAGCATCTGGATTGGCCGGCCCAATGAGCAGTTCTTC. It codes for CASIWIGRPNEQFF.

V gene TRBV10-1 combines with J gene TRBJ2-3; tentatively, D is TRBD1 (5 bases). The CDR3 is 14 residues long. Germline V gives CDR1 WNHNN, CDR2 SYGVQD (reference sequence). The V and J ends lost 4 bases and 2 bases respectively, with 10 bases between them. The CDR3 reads CASSGLDITDTQYF. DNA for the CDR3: TGCGCCAGCAGTGGATTGGACATCACAGATACGCAGTATTTT.